A few counts support the clone carrying this T cell receptor (beta chain). Antigen: not known. As handled by the study authors: A per-sample median of around 100,000 TCRs was observed, with counts ranging from roughly 23,224 to 700,000. TCRdb redid the calling of the RACE reads with MiXCR, one entry per CDR3 protein. It is TCRdb's table, rather than the study itself, that gives the V and J calls and clone size. Counted here are 380,000 or so distinct CDR3 sequences, about 5% occurring once; the ten biggest clones make up more than 8%. Documented time point: pre-sensitization, week 0. Treatment denoted: therapeutic diphenylcyclopropenone sensitization with weekly scalp DPC. This sample is drawn from a study of human T cells and chemical hapten exposure. Study-wide background: Affected patients, primarily female, had alopecia areata, totalis or universalis. TCR yields per sample varied mostly from small pooled library volume differences.

Overall study results and limits: No alteration of TCRs above 1 in 1000 frequency was seen with DPC sensitization.

Sequenced material: whole blood, taken in connection with sensitization to the hapten diphenylcyclopropenone (DPC). The receptor's source is a woman under 30 with alopecia areata. Some clones in this sample may be carry-over from other donors' samples.

The chain's CDR3 is CASSVVPEDEQFF. CDR3 sequence (DNA): TGTGCCAGCAGCGTAGTCCCCGAGGATGAGCAGTTCTTC. The rearrangement uses TRBV9 and TRBJ2-1; D ambiguous. Trimming shortened V by 0 bases and J by 8 bases, and 9 bases separated the two germline ends. The CDR3 covers 13 residues. The germline CDR1 and CDR2 sequences are SGDLS and YYNGEE.